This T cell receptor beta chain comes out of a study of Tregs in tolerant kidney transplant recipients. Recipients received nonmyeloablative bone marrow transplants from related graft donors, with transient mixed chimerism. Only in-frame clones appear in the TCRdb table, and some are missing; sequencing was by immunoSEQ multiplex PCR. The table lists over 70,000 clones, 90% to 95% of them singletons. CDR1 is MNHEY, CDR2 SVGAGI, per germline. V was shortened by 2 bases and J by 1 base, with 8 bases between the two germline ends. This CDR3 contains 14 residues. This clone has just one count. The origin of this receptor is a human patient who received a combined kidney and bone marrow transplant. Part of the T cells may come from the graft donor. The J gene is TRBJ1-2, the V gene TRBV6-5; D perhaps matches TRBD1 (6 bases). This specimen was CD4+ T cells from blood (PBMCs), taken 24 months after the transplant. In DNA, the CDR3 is TGTGCCAGCAGTTACCGGACAGTTAACTATGGCTACACCTTC. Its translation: CASSYRTVNYGYTF.